This paragraph covers one T cell receptor beta chain sequence. Germline CDR1 and CDR2: LNHDA and SQIVND (reference sequence). V lost 7 bases, J lost 7 bases, and 7 bases stayed unmatched. The CDR3 has 13 residues. This sample is drawn from a study of blood T cell repertoires in COVID-19. In the authors' methods: Researchers report that nucleated cell counts were estimated from reference gene primer amplification. This table comes from immunoSEQ multiplex PCR, and its TCRdb copy is limited to in-frame clones, with some not included. V and J calls and clone size are given by that table; D and trimming were obtained from the DNA. The sample gives around 260,000 clones, approximately 80% of which show up once; around 4% is in the top ten.

Specimen: peripheral blood. This chain connects TRBV19 to TRBJ1-2, with 9 bases lining up with TRBD1. The receptor comes from a man in his 60s with acute or convalescent COVID-19. The CDR3 loop is CASTRTGGSGYTF. The CDR3 bases are TGTGCCAGTACCCGCACAGGGGGCTCTGGCTACACCTTC.